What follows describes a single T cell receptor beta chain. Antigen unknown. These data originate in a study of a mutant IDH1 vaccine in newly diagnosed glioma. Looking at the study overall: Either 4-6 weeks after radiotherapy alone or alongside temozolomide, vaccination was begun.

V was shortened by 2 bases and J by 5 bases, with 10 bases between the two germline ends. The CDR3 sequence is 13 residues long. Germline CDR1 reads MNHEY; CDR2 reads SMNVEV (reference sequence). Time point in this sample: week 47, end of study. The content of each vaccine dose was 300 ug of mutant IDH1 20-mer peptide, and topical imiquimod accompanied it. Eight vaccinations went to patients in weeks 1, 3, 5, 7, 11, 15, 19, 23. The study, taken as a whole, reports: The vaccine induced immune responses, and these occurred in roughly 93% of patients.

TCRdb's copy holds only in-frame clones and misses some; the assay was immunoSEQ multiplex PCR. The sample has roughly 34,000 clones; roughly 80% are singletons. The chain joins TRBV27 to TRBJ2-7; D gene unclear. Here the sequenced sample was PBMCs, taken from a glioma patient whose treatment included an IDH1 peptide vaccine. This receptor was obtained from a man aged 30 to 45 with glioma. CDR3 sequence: CASSLGSTDEQYF. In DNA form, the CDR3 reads TGTGCCAGCAGTTTAGGCAGCACCGACGAGCAGTACTTC.